The present entry profiles one T cell receptor (beta chain) with its context. No antigen is known for it. This specimen comes from a study of a mutant IDH1 vaccine in newly diagnosed glioma. In the study overall: Eight vaccinations were given in weeks 1, 3, 5, 7, 11, 15, 19 and 23. Vaccines were begun 4-6 weeks after radiotherapy alone, or with temozolomide cycles. Earlier care involved radiotherapy, temozolomide, or both, and the majority received both.

Germline values: CDR1 MNHNY, CDR2 SVGAGI (reference sequence). The CDR3 has 15 residues. Deletions cut 4 bases from V and 0 bases from J, with 13 bases between. TCRdb keeps only in-frame clones here, not all; method: immunoSEQ multiplex PCR. The sample records roughly 50,000 clones, roughly 78% being singletons. As for time point: week 5, during vaccination. The content of each vaccine dose was 300 ug of mutant IDH1 20-mer peptide, and topical imiquimod accompanied it. The clonotype originates from a woman aged 40 to 55 with glioma. The gene calls are TRBV6-6 and TRBJ2-7; possibly TRBD1 for D (6 bases). This material consisted of PBMCs, taken from a glioma patient whose treatment included an IDH1 peptide vaccine. The CDR3 region has the DNA TGTGCCAGCAGTTGGAAGGACAGCTCCTCCTACGAGCAGTACTTC. Its protein is CASSWKDSSSYEQYF.